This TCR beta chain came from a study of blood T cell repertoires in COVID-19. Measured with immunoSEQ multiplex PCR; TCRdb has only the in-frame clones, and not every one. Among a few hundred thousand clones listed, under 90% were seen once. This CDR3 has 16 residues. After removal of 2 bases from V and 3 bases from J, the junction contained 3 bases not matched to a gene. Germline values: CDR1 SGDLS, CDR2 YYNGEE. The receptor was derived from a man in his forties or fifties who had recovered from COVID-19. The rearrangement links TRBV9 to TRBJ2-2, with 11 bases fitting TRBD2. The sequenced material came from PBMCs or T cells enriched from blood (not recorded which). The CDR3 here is CASSVSGRVYTGELFF. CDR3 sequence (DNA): TGTGCCAGCAGCGTTAGCGGGAGGGTGTACACCGGGGAGCTGTTTTTT.